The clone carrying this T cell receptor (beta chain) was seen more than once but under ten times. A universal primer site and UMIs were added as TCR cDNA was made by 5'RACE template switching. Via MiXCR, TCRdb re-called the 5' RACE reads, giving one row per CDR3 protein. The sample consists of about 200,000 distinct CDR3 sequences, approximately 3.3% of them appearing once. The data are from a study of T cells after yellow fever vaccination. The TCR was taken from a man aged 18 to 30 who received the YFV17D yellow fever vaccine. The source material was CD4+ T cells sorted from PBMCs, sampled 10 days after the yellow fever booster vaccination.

The CDR3 DNA is TGCGCCAGCAGCTTGCGAGGGGGCGCCCGGACTGAAGCTTTCTTT. This gives the protein CASSLRGGARTEAFF. The V and J genes are TRBV5-1 and TRBJ1-1; 7 bases map to TRBD1. V lost 1 base to trimming and J lost 5 bases; unmatched junction nucleotides: 8. The CDR3 consists of 15 residues. Germline V gene data show CDR1 as SGHRS and CDR2 as YFSETQ. Filled out from reference TRBV5-1 and TRBJ1-1, the complete variable domain reads KAGVTQTPRYLIKTRGQQVTLSCSPISGHRSVSWYQQTPGQGLQFLFEYFSETQRNKGNFPGRFSGRQFSNSRSEMNVSTLELGDSALYLCASSLRGGARTEAFFGQGTRLTVV.